This TCR beta chain was documented in a study of T cell responses to AZD1222 COVID-19 vaccine. For the study at large: Timing groups of about 4 and about 12 weeks for second doses were pooled.

As for this clone: What it binds is not known.

The study, taken as a whole, reports: Clonal diversity was possibly underestimated, and the donors were mostly white British, with more females.

Assay used: immunoSEQ multiplex PCR; TCRdb lists only in-frame clones, some missing. In the table there are 130,000 to 150,000 clones, about 91% of which are singletons. The receptor was isolated from an adult in good health. Here the sequenced sample was peripheral blood, taken on day 0 of AZD1222 vaccination.

The CDR3 DNA is TGTGCCAGCAGCGTAGGGGTTTTGGGGGGACTTGGCTACACCTTC. Translated, it gives CASSVGVLGGLGYTF. The V gene is TRBV9, the J gene TRBJ1-2; the D gene is possibly TRBD1 (5 bases). In germline, CDR1 is SGDLS, CDR2 YYNGEE. V was pared by 0 bases and J by 7 bases, with 16 bases between. This CDR3 has 15 residues.